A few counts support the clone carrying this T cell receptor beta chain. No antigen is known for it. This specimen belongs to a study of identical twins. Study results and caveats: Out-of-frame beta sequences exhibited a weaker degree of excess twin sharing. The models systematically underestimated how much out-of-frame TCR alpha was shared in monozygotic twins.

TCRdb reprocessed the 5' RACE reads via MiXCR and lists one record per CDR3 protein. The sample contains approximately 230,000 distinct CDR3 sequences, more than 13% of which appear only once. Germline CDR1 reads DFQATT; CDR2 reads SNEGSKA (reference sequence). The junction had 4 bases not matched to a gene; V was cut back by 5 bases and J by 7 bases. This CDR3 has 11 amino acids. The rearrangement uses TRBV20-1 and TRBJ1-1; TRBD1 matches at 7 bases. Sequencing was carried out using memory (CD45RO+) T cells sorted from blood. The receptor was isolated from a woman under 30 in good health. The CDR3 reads CSALGQSEAFF. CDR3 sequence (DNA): TGCAGTGCTCTGGGACAGAGTGAAGCTTTCTTT.